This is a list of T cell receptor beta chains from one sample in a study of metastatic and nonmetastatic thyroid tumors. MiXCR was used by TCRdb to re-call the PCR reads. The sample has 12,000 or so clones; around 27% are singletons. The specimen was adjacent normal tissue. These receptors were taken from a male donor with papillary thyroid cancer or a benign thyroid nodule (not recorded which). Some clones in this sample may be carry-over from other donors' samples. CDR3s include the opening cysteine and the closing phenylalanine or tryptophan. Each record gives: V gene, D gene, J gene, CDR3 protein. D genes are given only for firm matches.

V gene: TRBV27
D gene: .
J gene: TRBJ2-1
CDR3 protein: CASNKWHDSDNEQFF

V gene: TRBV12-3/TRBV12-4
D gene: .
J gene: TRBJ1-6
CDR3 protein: CASGSPLYNSPLHF

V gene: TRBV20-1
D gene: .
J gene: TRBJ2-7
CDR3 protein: CSASSRDGSSYEQYF

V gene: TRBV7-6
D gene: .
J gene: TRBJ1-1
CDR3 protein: CASSLDGGSEAFF

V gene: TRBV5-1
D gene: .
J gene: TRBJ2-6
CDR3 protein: CASSLEVGIGANVLTF

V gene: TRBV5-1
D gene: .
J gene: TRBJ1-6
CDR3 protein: CASSSREAGTSPLHF

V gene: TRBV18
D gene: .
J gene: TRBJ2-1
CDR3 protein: CASSPNSNEQFF

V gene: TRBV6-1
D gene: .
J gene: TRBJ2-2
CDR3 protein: CASNNAGAGELFF

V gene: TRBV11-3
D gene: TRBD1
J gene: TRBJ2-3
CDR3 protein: CASSPRQGATDTQYF

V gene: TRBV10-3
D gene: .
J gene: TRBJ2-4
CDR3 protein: CAISESLLVQAAKNIQYF

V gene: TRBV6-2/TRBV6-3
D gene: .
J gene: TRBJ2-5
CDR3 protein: CASSYRGEETQYF

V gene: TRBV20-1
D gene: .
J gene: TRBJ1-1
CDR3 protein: CSATDPLTVNTEAFF

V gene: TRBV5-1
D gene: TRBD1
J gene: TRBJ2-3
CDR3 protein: CASSSRDSADTQYF

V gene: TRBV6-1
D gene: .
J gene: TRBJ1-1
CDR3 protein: CASSEQWHNTEAFF

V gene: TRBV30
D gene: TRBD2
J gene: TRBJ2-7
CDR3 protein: CAWIKNGGSSYEQYF

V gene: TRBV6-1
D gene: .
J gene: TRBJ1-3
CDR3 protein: CASSEPGKGSGNTIYF

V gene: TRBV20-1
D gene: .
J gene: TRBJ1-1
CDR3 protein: CSARDPTSNTEAFF

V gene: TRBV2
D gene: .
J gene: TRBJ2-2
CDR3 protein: CASSMSSNTGELFF

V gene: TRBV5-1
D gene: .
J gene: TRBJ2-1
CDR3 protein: CASSLISAGSFNEQFF

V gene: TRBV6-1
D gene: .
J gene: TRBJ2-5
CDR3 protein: CASSAQQETQYF

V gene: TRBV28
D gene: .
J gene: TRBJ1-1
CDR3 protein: CASSLSGGAEAFF

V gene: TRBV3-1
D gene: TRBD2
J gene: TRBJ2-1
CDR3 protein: CASSLGLVFARMNNEQFF

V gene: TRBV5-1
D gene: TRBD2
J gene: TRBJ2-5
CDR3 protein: CASSLGPSGRARGETQYF

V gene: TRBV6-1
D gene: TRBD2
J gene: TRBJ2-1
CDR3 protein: CASSEYGGRASNEQFF

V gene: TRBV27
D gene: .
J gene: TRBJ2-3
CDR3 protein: CASSLYSGTDTQYF

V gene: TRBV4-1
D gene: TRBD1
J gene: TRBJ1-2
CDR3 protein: CASSQDPDRSDYGYTF

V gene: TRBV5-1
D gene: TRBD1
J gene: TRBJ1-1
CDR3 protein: CASSLDGQVEAFF

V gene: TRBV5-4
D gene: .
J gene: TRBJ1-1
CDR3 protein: CASSLGTADLVQKAFF

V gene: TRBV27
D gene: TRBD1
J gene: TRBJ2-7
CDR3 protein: CASSKTGGFYEQYF

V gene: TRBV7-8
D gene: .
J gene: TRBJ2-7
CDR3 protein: CASSLGFVGPSYEQYF

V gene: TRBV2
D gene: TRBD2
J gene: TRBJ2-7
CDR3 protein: CASSEGLAGGTNF

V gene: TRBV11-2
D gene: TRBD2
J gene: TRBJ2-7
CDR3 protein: CASSLDVAGVGYEQYF

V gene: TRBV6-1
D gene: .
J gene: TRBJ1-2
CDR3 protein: CASRPVLTVLYGYTF

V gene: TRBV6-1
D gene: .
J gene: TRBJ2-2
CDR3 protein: CASSDNLRAGELFF

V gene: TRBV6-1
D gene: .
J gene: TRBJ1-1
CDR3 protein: CASMGPTGTEAFF